The entry that follows covers one TCR beta chain sequence. The antigen remains undetermined. The sample belongs to a study of CD8+CD57+ T cells in acquired aplastic anemia. Study-wide context: The mean DNA yield obtained from sorted CD4+ and CD8+ cells came to about 3 ug. Healthy-donor CD4+ cells averaged around 10 million reads. Study-wide results and limits: Patients had around 28 CD8+ CDR3 sequences in common with controls (the shared set). Controls and patients did not differ significantly in CD8+ Simpson's diversity.

Genomic DNA constituted the template upon which TCR beta VDJ and CDR3 profiling was performed. Using its own MiXCR run on the reads, TCRdb lists one record per CDR3 protein. Of about 210,000 distinct CDR3 sequences listed, approximately 60% were seen once; the top ten hold roughly 29%. This TCR came from a human donor in good health. Sequencing was carried out using sorted CD4+, CD8+, or CD8+CD57+ T cells (not recorded which) from PBMCs.

The CDR3 spells CATSAFSPGTSGSNEQFF. CDR3 nucleotides: TGTGCCACCAGTGCTTTCTCCCCAGGGACTAGCGGGAGCAATGAGCAGTTCTTC. The chain combines TRBV24-1 with TRBJ2-1; 14 nucleotides agree with TRBD2. The CDR3 has 18 amino acids. Germline assignment: CDR1 KGHDR and CDR2 SFDVKD. J was trimmed by 6 bases and V by 5 bases; bases with no gene match: 11.